This T cell receptor (beta chain) comes out of a study of patients and donors after allogeneic stem cell transplantation. Trimming stripped 6 bases from V and 2 bases from J, with 8 bases between. In germline, CDR1 is DFQATT, CDR2 SNEGSKA (reference sequence). CDR3 length: 13 amino acids. TCRdb re-called the RT-PCR reads with MiXCR, one entry per CDR3 protein. Counted here are approximately 99,000 distinct CDR3 sequences, approximately 40% occurring once; the ten biggest clones make up around 26%. The chain carries TRBV20-1 and TRBJ1-6, with a weak D call TRBD1 (5 bases). This clonotype originated in a human donor who was either an allogeneic HSCT recipient or a stem cell or donor lymphocyte infusion donor (not recorded which). It is not recorded whose cells these are; they may come from a transplant donor. The sequencing input was blood, either unsorted or a sorted T cell fraction (not recorded which). As DNA, the CDR3 is TGCAGTGCCACGACAGCCTATAATTCACCCCTCCACTTT. Its protein is CSATTAYNSPLHF.